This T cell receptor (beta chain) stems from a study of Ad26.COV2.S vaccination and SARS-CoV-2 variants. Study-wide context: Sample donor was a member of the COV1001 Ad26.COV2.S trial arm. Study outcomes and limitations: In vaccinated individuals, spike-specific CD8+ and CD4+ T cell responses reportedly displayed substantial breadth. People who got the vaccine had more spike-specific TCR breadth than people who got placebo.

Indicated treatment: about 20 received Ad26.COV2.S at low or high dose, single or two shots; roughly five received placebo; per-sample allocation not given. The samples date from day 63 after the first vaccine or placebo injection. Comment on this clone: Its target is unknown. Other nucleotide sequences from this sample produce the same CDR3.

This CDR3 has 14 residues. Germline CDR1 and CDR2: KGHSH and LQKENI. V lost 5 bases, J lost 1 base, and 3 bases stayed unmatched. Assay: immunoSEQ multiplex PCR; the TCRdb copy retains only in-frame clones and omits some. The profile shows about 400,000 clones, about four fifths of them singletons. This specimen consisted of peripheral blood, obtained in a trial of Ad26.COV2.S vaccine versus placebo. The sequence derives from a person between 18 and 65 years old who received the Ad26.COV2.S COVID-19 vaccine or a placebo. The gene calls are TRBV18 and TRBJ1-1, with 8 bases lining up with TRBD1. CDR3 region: CASSGQGPNTEAFF. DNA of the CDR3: TGTGCCAGCTCAGGACAGGGCCCGAACACTGAAGCTTTCTTT. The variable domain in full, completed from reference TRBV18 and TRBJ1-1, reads NAGVMQNPRHLVRRRGQEARLRCSPMKGHSHVYWYRQLPEEGLKFMVYLQKENIIDESGMPKERFSAEFPKEGPSILRIQQVVRGDSAAYFCASSGQGPNTEAFFGQGTRLTVV.